This TCR beta chain was obtained from a study of blood T cell repertoires in COVID-19 (TCRdb year 2020). As for the study more broadly: Samples covering the acute and convalescent phases of COVID-19 were provided by collaborators in the United States, Italy and Spain. The prospective study material was composed of cDNA or gDNA derived from T cells, B-cell-depleted T cells, or PBMCs. Deeply sampled blood TCRbeta repertoires from subjects exposed to, actively infected with, or recovered from COVID-19 were included in the dataset. The repertoires were made available in a free public database intended to serve as a resource for research on the immune response to SARS-CoV-2. The samples were drawn from two sources: the first 160 participants of the ongoing ImmuneRACE study, and over 1,000 subjects contributed by 6 global collaborators. Sample metadata almost always included a de-identified subject ID, COVID-19 status, age in years and sex. HLA class I and class II types, where available, came from metadata supplied by the sample provider rather than from assay-based typing. General study outcomes and caveats: Clinical and demographic metadata were provided uncurated, with the amount varying by source and participant.

In the prospective study, participants were about 18 to 95 years old, resided in approximately 25 geographic areas of the United States, and were enrolled through a virtual design. To assign participants to cohorts, the prospective study relied on clinical history that participants themselves reported in a screening survey and a study questionnaire. Recovered participants in ImmuneRACE Cohort 3 were defined by two consecutive negative NP/OP PCR tests, clearance by a healthcare professional, or resolution of symptoms. In the prospective study, whole blood, serum and a nasopharyngeal or oropharyngeal swab were collected from each participant by mobile phlebotomists. Over an approximately 2-month period, participants in the prospective study had the option of providing additional blood draws and questionnaires. Before DNA extraction, prospective study blood samples were shipped either frozen or at room temperature.

Turning to this clone: Its antigen specificity is not known. Base-call qualities are not available, and no considerably larger clone is one nucleotide away.

TCRbeta CDR3 regions were amplified from genomic DNA by means of the immunoSEQ Assay, a bias-controlled multiplex PCR. For the original study's pipeline: Within the assay, amplification of reference gene primers was used to estimate how many nucleated cells each sample contained. To quantify the absolute abundance of each unique TCRbeta CDR3 rearrangement, sequence reads were collapsed and filtered. For each sample, productive Simpson clonality was calculated as the square root of Simpson's diversity index over productive rearrangements. TCRdb limited this immuneACCESS table to in-frame rearrangements with V and J called. A share of clones is missing; checked studies link under half to unresolved V genes, and the rest is unexplained. V and J calls and clone size come straight from that table; D and trimming were deduced from the DNA. This sample is represented by some 260,000 clones; about 90% of them were singletons. The ten most abundant clones make up less than 2.5% of the sample.

Sequences SGHDN (CDR1) and FVKESK (CDR2) are obtained from the germline V gene. The CDR3 runs 13 amino acids, cysteine and phenylalanine included. Solely the CDR3 DNA is kept, with 39 bases framed from the first base. A distance of 3 bases separates the germline ends of V and J, which lose 0 bases and 3 bases respectively. The receptor chain draws on TRBV14 and TRBJ2-1, with the D segment identity uncertain. The clonotype comes from a woman between 18 and 29 years old who had recovered from COVID-19. What was sequenced was PBMCs or T cells enriched from blood (not recorded which). The DNA sequence is as follows: TGTGCCAGCAGCCAAGACAACTACAATGAGCAGTTCTTC. Its protein product is CASSQDNYNEQFF. Reference TRBV14 and TRBJ2-1 proteins supply the regions before and after the CDR3; the full variable domain is: EAGVTQFPSHSVIEKGQTVTLRCDPISGHDNLYWYRRVMGKEIKFLLHFVKESKQDESGMPNNRFLAERTGGTYSTLKVQPAELEDSGVYFCASSQDNYNEQFFGPGTRLTVL.